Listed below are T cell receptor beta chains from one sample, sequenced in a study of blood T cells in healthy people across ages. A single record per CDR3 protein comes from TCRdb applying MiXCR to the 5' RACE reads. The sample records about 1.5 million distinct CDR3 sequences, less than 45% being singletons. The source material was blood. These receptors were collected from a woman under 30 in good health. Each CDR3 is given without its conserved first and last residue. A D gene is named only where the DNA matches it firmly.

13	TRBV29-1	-	SVTPIAASTDTPY
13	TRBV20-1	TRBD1	SARDKQGIGNEQY
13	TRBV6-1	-	ASRMSDYSNQPQH
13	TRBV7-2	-	ASSLRGQSYQPQH
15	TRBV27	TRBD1	ASSPSGTGKFYQPQH
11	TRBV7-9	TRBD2	ASSNGGTDTQY
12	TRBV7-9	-	ASSTRGFYYGYT
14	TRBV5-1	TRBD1	ASSLAGGAFKETQY
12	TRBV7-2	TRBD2	ASRTSGSSNEQF
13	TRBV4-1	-	ASSPNQGTHQPQH
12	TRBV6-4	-	ASSNDRAGNEQF
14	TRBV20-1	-	SARDLDRSSYNEQF
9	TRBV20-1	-	SAQGNYEQY
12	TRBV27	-	ASSMTFWDEKLF
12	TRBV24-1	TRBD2	ATRMTGGGNEQF
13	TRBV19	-	ASSTSPETNYGYT
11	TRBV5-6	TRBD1	ASIGQGVYGCT
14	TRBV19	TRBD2	ASSSLAGGKYNEQF
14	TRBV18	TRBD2	ASSFTSGSIYNEQF
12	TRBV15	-	ATSSRNGWEKLF
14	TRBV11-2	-	ASLRNQGLSGNTIY
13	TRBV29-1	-	SVLLQRKDNYGYT
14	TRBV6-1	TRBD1	ASSPNPTGRENIQY
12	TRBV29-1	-	SFAGLQGTDTQY
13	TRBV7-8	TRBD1	ASSPPWDREHEQY
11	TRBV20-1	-	SAPRRGGNEQY
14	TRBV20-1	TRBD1	SATGTGGAPGNTIY
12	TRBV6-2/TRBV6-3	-	ASSHGGGYNEQF
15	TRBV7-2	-	ASSLEGGIPSTDTQY
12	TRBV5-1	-	ASSFYRVDQPQH
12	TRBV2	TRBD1	ASSVDRGASPLH
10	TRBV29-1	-	SVKPLAAEAF
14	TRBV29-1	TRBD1	SVDVPGGARTGTQY
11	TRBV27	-	ASSPLGRNEQY
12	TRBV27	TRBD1	ASSSPGGSLEQY
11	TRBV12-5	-	ASGLLGGGEQF
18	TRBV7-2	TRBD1	ASSLYRGHNPSRSGNTIY
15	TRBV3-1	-	ASSRSEGGGSTDTQY
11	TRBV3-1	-	ASTRGGIIGYT
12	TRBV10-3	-	AIRTASSTDTQY
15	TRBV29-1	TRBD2	SSGNGRLAGLEDIQY
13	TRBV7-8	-	ASSPGGGLNQPQH
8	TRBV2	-	ASGASEQY
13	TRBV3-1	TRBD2	ASSRLAGGDNEQF
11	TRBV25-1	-	ASSDRWNSPLH
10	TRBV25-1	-	ASKTANYGYT
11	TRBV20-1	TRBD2	SATGTTRYEQY
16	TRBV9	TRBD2	ASSVVNREGSGSDEQF
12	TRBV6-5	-	ASSSRDHGSEAF
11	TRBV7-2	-	ASSPGGGDEQF
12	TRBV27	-	ASSQNTGLGGYT